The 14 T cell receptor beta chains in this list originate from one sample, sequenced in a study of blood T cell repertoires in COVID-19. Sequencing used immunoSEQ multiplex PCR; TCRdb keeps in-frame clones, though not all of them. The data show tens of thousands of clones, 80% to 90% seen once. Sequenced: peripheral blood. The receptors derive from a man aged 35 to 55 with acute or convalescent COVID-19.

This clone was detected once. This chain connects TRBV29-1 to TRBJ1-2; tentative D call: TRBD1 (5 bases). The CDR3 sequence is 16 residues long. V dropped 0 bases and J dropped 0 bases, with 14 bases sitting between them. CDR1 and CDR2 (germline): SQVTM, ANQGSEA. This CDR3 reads CSVEDWSRGANYGYTF. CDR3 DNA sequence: TGCAGCGTTGAAGATTGGAGTCGGGGGGCTAACTATGGCTACACCTTC.

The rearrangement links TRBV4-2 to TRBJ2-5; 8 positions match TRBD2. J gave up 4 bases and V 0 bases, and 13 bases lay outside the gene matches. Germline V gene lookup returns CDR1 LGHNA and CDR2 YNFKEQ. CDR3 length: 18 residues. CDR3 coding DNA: TGTGCCAGCAGCCAAGAACGGATCGGGGGGGCATCTCTAGAGACCCAGTACTTC. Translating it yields CASSQERIGGASLETQYF.

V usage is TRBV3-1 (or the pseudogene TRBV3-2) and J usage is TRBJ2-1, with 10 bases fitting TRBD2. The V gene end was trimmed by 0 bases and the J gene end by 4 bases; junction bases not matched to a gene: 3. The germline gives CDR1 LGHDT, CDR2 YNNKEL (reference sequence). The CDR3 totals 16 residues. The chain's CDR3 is CASSQDPAGGYNEQFF. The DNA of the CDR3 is TGTGCCAGCAGCCAAGATCCAGCGGGGGGGTACAATGAGCAGTTCTTC.

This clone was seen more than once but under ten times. The CDR3: CASSRGDRSNEAFF. For the CDR3, the DNA is TGCGCCAGCAGCCGTGGGGACAGAAGTAATGAAGCTTTCTTT. The chain carries TRBV5-1 and TRBJ1-1; TRBD1 aligns across 7 bases. This CDR3 comprises 14 residues. Losses at the gene ends were 4 bases for V and 7 bases for J; bases not matched to a gene: 10. CDR1 is SGHRS and CDR2 is YFSETQ in the germline V gene.

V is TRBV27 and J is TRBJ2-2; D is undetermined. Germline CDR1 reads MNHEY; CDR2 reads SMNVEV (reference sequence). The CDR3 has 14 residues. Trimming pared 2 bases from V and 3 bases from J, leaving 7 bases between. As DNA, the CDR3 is TGTGCCAGCAGTTTAGACTGGGACACCGGGGAGCTGTTTTTT. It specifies CASSLDWDTGELFF.

Written as DNA, the CDR3 is TGTGCCAGCAGCCGGGGACAGGGATATGAAAAACTGTTTTTT. This sequence encodes CASSRGQGYEKLFF. This chain joins TRBV3-1 (or the pseudogene TRBV3-2) and TRBJ1-4, with 9 bases identical to TRBD1. V shed 4 bases, J shed 6 bases, and the junction held 3 bases outside the gene matches. This CDR3 comprises 14 residues. Germline-derived CDR1 and CDR2 are LGHDT and YNNKEL (reference sequence).

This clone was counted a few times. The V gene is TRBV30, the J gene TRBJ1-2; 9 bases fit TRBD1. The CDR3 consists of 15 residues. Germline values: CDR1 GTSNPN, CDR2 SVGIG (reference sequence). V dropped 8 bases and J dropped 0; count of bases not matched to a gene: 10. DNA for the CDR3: TGTGCCCGCTGGGACAGGGTAGGAGCTAACTATGGCTACACCTTC. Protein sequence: CARWDRVGANYGYTF.

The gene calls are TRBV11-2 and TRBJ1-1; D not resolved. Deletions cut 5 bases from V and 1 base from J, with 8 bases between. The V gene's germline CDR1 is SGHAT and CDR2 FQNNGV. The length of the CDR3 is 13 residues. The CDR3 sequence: CASSATRNTEAFF. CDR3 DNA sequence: TGTGCCAGCAGCGCCACGAGGAACACTGAAGCTTTCTTT.

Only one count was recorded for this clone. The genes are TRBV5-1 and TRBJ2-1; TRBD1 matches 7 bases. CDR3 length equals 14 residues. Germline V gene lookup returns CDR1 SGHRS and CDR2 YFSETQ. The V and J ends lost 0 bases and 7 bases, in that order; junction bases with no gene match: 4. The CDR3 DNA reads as TGCGCCAGCAGCTTGGGGGGACAGAGGAATGAGCAGTTCTTC. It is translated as CASSLGGQRNEQFF.

The CDR3: CASSQQGLAVEQYF. In nucleotides, the CDR3 is TGTGCCAGCAGCCAACAAGGACTAGCGGTCGAGCAGTACTTC. The chain carries TRBV3-1 (or the pseudogene TRBV3-2) and TRBJ2-7, with 10 bases lining up with TRBD2. This CDR3 spans 14 amino acids. Trimming at V came to 2 bases and at J to 6 bases, leaving 4 bases not matched to a gene. Germline values: CDR1 LGHDT, CDR2 YNNKEL (reference sequence).

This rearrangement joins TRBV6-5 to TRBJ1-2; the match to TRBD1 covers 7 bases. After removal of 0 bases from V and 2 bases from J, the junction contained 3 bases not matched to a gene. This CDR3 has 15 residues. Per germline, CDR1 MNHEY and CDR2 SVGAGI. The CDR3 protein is CASSYSGTVNYGYTF. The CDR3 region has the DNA TGTGCCAGCAGTTACTCGGGGACAGTGAACTATGGCTACACCTTC.

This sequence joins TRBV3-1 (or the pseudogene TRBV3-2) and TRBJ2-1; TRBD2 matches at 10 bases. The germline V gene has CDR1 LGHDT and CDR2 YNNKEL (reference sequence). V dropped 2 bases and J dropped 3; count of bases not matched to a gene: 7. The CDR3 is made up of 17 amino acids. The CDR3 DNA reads TGTGCCAGCAGCCAAATACGGACTAGCGGATTCTACAATGAGCAGTTCTTC. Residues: CASSQIRTSGFYNEQFF.

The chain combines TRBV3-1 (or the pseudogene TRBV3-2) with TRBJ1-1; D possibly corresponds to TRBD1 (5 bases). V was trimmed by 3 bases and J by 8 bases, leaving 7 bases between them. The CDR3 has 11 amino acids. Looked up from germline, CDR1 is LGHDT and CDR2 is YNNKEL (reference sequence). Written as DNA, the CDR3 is TGTGCCAGCAGCCAGCGGGGCGAAGCTTTCTTT. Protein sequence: CASSQRGEAFF.

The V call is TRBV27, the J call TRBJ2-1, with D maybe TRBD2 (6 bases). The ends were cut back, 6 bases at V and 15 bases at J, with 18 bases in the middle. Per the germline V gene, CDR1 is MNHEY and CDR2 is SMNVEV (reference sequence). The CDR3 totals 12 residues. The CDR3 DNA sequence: TGTGCCAGCAGCCGGAGGGGCGCGGATACGTTCTTC. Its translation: CASSRRGADTFF.